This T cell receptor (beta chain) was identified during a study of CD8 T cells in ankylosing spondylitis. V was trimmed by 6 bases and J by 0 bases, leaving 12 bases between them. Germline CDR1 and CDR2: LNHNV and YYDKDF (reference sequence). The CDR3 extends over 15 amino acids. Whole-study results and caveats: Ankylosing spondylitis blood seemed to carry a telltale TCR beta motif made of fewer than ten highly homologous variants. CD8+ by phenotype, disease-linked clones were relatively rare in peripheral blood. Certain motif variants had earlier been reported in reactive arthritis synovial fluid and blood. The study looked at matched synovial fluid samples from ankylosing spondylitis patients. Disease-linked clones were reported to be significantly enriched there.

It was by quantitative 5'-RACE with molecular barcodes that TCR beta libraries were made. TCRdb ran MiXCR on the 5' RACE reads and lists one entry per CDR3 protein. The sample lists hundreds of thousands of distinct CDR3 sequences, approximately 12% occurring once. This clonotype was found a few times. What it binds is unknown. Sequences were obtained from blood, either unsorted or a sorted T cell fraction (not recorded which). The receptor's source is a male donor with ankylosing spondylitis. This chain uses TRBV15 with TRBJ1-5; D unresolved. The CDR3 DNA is TGTGCCACCAGTGAAAGACGAGATAGCAATCAGCCCCAGCATTTT. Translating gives CATSERRDSNQPQHF.